One TCR beta chain is described in this entry. Its antigen is not identified. The entry originates in a study of T cell repertoires in cytomegalovirus infection. Study-wide background: Newly reported HLA-C-restricted and thoroughly characterized HLA-B-restricted CMV epitopes were employed. Public TCR beta signatures provided an indication of both CMV infection and a matching HLA type.

TCRdb re-derived calls from the reads in MiXCR, one entry per CDR3 protein. This table holds 200,000 to 250,000 distinct CDR3 sequences, approximately 40% found once. The CDR3 length is 12 residues. Germline assignment: CDR1 LNHDA and CDR2 SQIVND (reference sequence). The V end lost 5 bases, the J end lost 3 bases, and 8 bases lay between the germline ends. The source of this sequence is a human donor in good health (CMV status not recorded). Some clones in this sample may be carry-over from other donors' samples. V is TRBV19 and J is TRBJ2-7; D is unresolved. Source: CD8+ T cells from cultured PBMCs, taken from culture after CMV antigen stimulation. The CDR3 DNA reads TGTGCCAGTAGTGCATGGGGCTACGAGCAGTACTTC. Encoded protein: CASSAWGYEQYF.